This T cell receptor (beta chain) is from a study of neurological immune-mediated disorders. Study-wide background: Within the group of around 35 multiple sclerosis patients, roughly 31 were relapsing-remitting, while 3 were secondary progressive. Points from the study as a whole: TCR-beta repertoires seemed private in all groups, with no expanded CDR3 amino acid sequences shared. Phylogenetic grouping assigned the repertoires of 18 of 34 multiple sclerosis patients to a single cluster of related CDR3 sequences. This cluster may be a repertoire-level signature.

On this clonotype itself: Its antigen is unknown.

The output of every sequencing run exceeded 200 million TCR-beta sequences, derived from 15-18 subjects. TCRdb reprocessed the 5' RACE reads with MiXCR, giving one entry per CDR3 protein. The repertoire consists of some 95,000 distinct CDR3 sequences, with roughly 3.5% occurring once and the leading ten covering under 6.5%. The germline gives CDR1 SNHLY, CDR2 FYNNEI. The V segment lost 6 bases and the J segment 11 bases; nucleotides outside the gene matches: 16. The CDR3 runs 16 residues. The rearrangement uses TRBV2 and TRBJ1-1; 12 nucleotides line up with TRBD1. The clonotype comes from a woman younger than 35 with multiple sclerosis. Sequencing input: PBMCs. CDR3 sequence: CASSRSPGQGALVAFF. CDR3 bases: TGTGCCAGCAGCCGGAGTCCGGGACAGGGGGCCCTTGTTGCTTTCTTT. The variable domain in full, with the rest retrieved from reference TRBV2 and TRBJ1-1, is EPEVTQTPSHQVTQMGQEVILRCVPISNHLYFYWYRQILGQKVEFLVSFYNNEISEKSEIFDDQFSVERPDGSNFTLKIRSTKLEDSAMYFCASSRSPGQGALVAFFGQGTRLTVV.